These T cell receptor beta chains were read from a single sample in a study of shared clonotypes between healthy human individuals. Using immunoSEQ multiplex PCR, the repertoire was profiled, and TCRdb retains in-frame clones only, with some absent. The sample gives about 1 million clones, 65% to 80% of which show up once; approximately 1.5% is in the top ten. Sequencing input: memory CD4+ T cells sorted from blood. The receptor set was obtained from a man in his late teens or twenties in good health. Both conserved end residues are part of each CDR3. Each record gives: V gene, J gene, CDR3 protein.

V: TRBV5-1
J: TRBJ1-1
CDR3: CASSFGGGAEAFF

V: TRBV5-4
J: TRBJ2-7
CDR3: CASSGRSGRPLEQYF

V: TRBV12-2
J: TRBJ2-7
CDR3: CASRPGGWVAGYEQYF

V: TRBV5-4
J: TRBJ2-5
CDR3: CASSPGLAGVTQETQYF

V: TRBV25-1
J: TRBJ1-3
CDR3: CASSESGTGPGNTIYF

V: TRBV7-2
J: TRBJ2-7
CDR3: CASSGANSYEQYF

V: TRBV5-5
J: TRBJ1-1
CDR3: CASSLVEGVRTEAFF

V: TRBV7-6
J: TRBJ2-1
CDR3: CASSSSVASGRTEQFF

V: TRBV19
J: TRBJ2-3
CDR3: CASSIAISNTQYF

V: TRBV6-1
J: TRBJ2-7
CDR3: CASRQGHYEQYF

V: TRBV7-9
J: TRBJ2-5
CDR3: CASSFGRAETQYF

V: TRBV5-4
J: TRBJ1-1
CDR3: CASSLGPDLDTEAFF

V: TRBV18
J: TRBJ2-3
CDR3: CASSPMVGTDTQYF

V: TRBV5-5
J: TRBJ1-2
CDR3: CASSPLLGRGYTF

V: TRBV5-1
J: TRBJ2-7
CDR3: CASSLGRPSYEQYF

V: TRBV21-1
J: TRBJ2-4
CDR3: CASSKALQGGGTRYF

V: TRBV19
J: TRBJ1-5
CDR3: CASTPDRGNQPQHF

V: TRBV7-7
J: TRBJ2-6
CDR3: CASSHNSGVNVLTF

V: TRBV11-2
J: TRBJ1-1
CDR3: CASSLGVGTEAFF

V: TRBV5-4
J: TRBJ2-5
CDR3: CASSLDRARWETQYF

V: TRBV7-2
J: TRBJ1-1
CDR3: CASSYNSQFSPFF

V: TRBV5-5
J: TRBJ1-6
CDR3: CASSLGGSYNSPLHF

V: TRBV28
J: TRBJ2-7
CDR3: CASSTGFEQYF

V: TRBV30
J: TRBJ2-7
CDR3: CAWLDGNSYEQYF